This TCR beta chain appears in the sequencing data of a study of memory CD4+ T cells and cytomegalovirus serostatus. Study-wide background: Healthy Belgian adult donors included nine or ten CMV-positive and some 24 CMV-negative people.

This clone appeared a few times. What it binds is not known. Single viable CD3+CD4+CD8-CD45RO+ cells were sorted as the memory CD4+ T cells. Serostatus was set by detecting CMV pp150, pp28, p38, p52 IgG. Study-level findings and limits: Each of roughly 65 CMV-associated TCRbeta sequences occurred in one to five individuals.

In germline, CDR1 is SGHRS, CDR2 YFSETQ. The CDR3 spans 15 residues. V was clipped by 1 base and J by 4 bases, with 14 bases between them. TCRdb's table, derived via immunoSEQ multiplex PCR, lists solely in-frame clones and lacks some. The table shows tens of thousands of clones, with approximately 78% occurring only once. This rearrangement joins TRBV5-1 to TRBJ1-1; the D gene is possibly TRBD1 (6 bases). Sample: memory CD4+ T cells from blood. The TCR comes from an adult in good health and CMV-seronegative. The CDR3 bases are TGCGCCAGCAGCTTGAAACAGGGTGAGGGCACTGAAGCTTTCTTT. Protein sequence: CASSLKQGEGTEAFF.